The T cell receptor beta chain under discussion was sequenced for a study of T cells in narcolepsy. Study summary: Patients with NT1 or NT2 and healthy control donors were enrolled.

V was pared by 0 bases and J by 5 bases, with 10 bases between. The CDR3 is 14 amino acids. TCRdb's table, derived via immunoSEQ multiplex PCR, lists solely in-frame clones and lacks some. The sample includes tens of thousands of clones, 70% to 90% of them seen just once. On this clone itself: Its antigen is still unknown.

Broader study findings: Autoreactive clone sequences were missing from some blood memory CD4+ repertoires. Reportedly, autoreactive clonotypes were serially detected in patients' blood but not controls'. HCRT-specific and TRIB2-specific autoreactive clonotypes appeared among same-patient CSF and blood CD4+ clonotypes.

The J gene is TRBJ2-5, the V gene TRBV23-1, with D uncertain. TRBV23-1 belongs to the ORF category, with a function that is uncertain. Sequenced: CD45RA- memory CD4+ T cells from PBMCs. The receptor was isolated from a human donor with narcolepsy. In DNA form, the CDR3 reads TGCGCCAGCAGTCAATCGAGAGGCCAGGAGACCCAGTACTTC. This codes for CASSQSRGQETQYF.